Sequencing of this TCR beta chain was carried out in a study of T cells after yellow fever vaccination. One entry per CDR3 protein, called by TCRdb with MiXCR from the 5' RACE reads. The sample yields approximately 550,000 distinct CDR3 sequences, roughly 19% seen once. Germline values: CDR1 SEHNR, CDR2 FQNEAQ (reference sequence). This CDR3 comprises 16 residues. The V gene end was trimmed by 5 bases and the J gene end by 8 bases; junction bases not matched to a gene: 12. The J gene is TRBJ2-1, the V gene TRBV7-9; 10 positions match TRBD1. The sequence came from a man aged 25 to 45 who received the YFV17D yellow fever vaccine. Sample: PBMCs, taken 15 days after the yellow fever booster vaccination. CDR3 sequence: CASSIRQGAIFDEQFF. For the CDR3, the DNA is TGTGCCAGCAGCATACGACAGGGGGCGATCTTCGATGAGCAGTTCTTC.